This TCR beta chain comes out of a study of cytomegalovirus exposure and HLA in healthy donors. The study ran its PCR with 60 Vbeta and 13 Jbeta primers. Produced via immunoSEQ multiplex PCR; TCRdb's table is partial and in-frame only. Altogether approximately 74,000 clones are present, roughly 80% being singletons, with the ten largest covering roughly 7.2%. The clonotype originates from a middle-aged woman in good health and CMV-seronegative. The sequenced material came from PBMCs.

CDR3 residues: CASSVTSLGTQYF. CDR3 nucleotide sequence: TGTGCCAGCAGCGTCACTAGTTTGGGGACCCAGTACTTC. The chain has TRBV5-8 and TRBJ2-5; D is possibly TRBD2 (5 bases). The germline CDR1 and CDR2 sequences are SGHTS and YDEGEE. The V gene lost 4 bases and the J gene lost 7 bases, with 14 bases spanning the gap. The length of the CDR3 is 13 residues.